The 28 T cell receptor beta chains below were found in one sample sequenced in a study of blood T cell repertoires in COVID-19. Data came from immunoSEQ multiplex PCR; TCRdb stores just in-frame clones and leaves some out. This sample has some 390,000 clones, with over 75% found just once. Sequenced: PBMCs or T cells enriched from blood (not recorded which). Receptor source: a man younger than 45 who had recovered from COVID-19.

The V and J genes are TRBV28 and TRBJ1-1, with D uncertain. The V and J ends lost 3 bases and 4 bases respectively, with 12 bases between them. This CDR3 has 14 amino acids. Germline V gene sequence: CDR1 MDHEN, CDR2 SYDVKM. The CDR3 sequence is CASSFMASGTEAFF. The CDR3 DNA reads TGTGCCAGCAGTTTTATGGCGTCGGGCACTGAAGCTTTCTTT.

The rearrangement links TRBV5-5 to TRBJ2-1; 7 nucleotides agree with TRBD1. V shed 4 bases and J 4 bases; nucleotides not matched to a gene: 8. CDR3 length equals 15 residues. Germline assignment: CDR1 SGHKS and CDR2 YYEKEE (reference sequence). CDR3 sequence (DNA): TGTGCCAGCAGCAACGGCCGGGACAGATACAATGAGCAGTTCTTC. Its translation: CASSNGRDRYNEQFF.

This clone was detected only a few times. The chain couples TRBV4-1 to TRBJ1-1; a possible D gene is TRBD1 (6 bases). Between the trimmed V and J ends, which lost 10 bases and 1 base, there was a span of 16 bases. There are 14 residues in the CDR3. CDR1 is MGHRA and CDR2 is YSYEKL in the germline V gene. The CDR3 DNA sequence: TGCGCCACCCAGGGGCCACTTAAGAACACTGAAGCTTTCTTT. This sequence encodes CATQGPLKNTEAFF.

This chain joins TRBV4-1 and TRBJ2-3, with D maybe TRBD2 (6 bases). Between the trimmed V and J ends, which lost 1 base and 6 bases, there was a span of 17 bases. The CDR3 contains 16 residues. Germline loops: CDR1 MGHRA, CDR2 YSYEKL. CDR3 sequence (DNA): TGCGCCAGCAGCCAAGCCGGGGGAGCATTGTTGGATACGCAGTATTTT. Translating gives CASSQAGGALLDTQYF.

CDR3 region: CASSIAQGAWEQYF. CDR3 nucleotide sequence: TGTGCCAGTAGTATAGCACAGGGGGCGTGGGAGCAGTACTTC. This sequence joins TRBV19 and TRBJ2-7; 9 positions match TRBD1. Germline V gene lookup returns CDR1 LNHDA and CDR2 SQIVND (reference sequence). With V trimmed by 1 base and J by 7 bases, 5 bases remained unmatched. The CDR3 length is 14 residues.

This clone turned up a few times. The chain couples TRBV7-6 to TRBJ1-6, with D perhaps TRBD1 (6 bases). Germline values: CDR1 SGHVS, CDR2 FNYEAQ. The CDR3 extends over 14 amino acids. Trimming took 5 bases from V and 10 from J, leaving 15 bases between them. CDR3 coding DNA: TGTGCCAGCAGCCTACGGGACACTGAATCACCCCTCCACTTT. It specifies CASSLRDTESPLHF.

This clone has just one count. This rearrangement joins TRBV28 to TRBJ2-3; 10 bases map to TRBD2. The V gene end was trimmed by 7 bases and the J gene end by 7 bases; junction bases not matched to a gene: 11. The length of the CDR3 is 15 residues. CDR1 is MDHEN, CDR2 SYDVKM, per germline. As DNA, the CDR3 is TGTGCCAGCAACCCAGCGGGAGGGCCCCGAAATACGCAGTATTTT. Translation: CASNPAGGPRNTQYF.

The chain recombines TRBV4-1 with TRBJ2-3; 9 nucleotides align to TRBD2. The length of the CDR3 is 16 residues. The germline V gene encodes CDR1 MGHRA and CDR2 YSYEKL. V dropped 4 bases and J dropped 1; count of bases not matched to a gene: 6. Here the CDR3 reads CASSPVAGVGTDTQYF. DNA of the CDR3: TGCGCCAGCAGCCCGGTAGCGGGAGTTGGCACAGATACGCAGTATTTT.

The V gene is TRBV3-1 (or the pseudogene TRBV3-2), the J gene TRBJ2-5; possibly TRBD2 for D (6 bases). Germline V gives CDR1 LGHDT, CDR2 YNNKEL (reference sequence). This CDR3 has 14 amino acids. V lost 4 bases and J 4 bases, leaving 13 bases between the germline ends. The CDR3 sequence: CASSLGGALETQYF. The CDR3 bases are TGTGCCAGCAGCCTTGGAGGGGCTCTAGAGACCCAGTACTTC.

In its sample, this clone was seen a few times. This chain uses TRBV10-3 with TRBJ2-7; 10 bases are shared with TRBD1. V shed 10 bases and J 5 bases; nucleotides not matched to a gene: 5. The CDR3 is 12 amino acids. Per germline, CDR1 ENHRY and CDR2 SYGVKD. CDR3 protein: CASTGQGNEQYF. As DNA, the CDR3 is TGTGCCAGTACGGGACAGGGGAACGAGCAGTACTTC.

This clone was seen only once. This sequence joins TRBV3-1 (or the pseudogene TRBV3-2) and TRBJ2-7; 13 positions agree with TRBD2. The CDR3 consists of 16 residues. Losses at the gene ends were 2 bases for V and 2 bases for J; bases not matched to a gene: 3. In germline, CDR1 is LGHDT, CDR2 YNNKEL (reference sequence). The CDR3: CASSQWGLAGTYEQYF. The CDR3 DNA is TGTGCCAGCAGCCAATGGGGACTAGCGGGGACCTACGAGCAGTACTTC.

The chain carries TRBV2 and TRBJ2-2, with D possibly being TRBD1 (5 bases). Germline loops: CDR1 SNHLY, CDR2 FYNNEI. The CDR3 has 14 residues. V lost 7 bases and J 1 base, leaving 10 bases between the germline ends. In DNA, the CDR3 is TGTGCCAGCACTGTCGACAGGAACACCGGGGAGCTGTTTTTT. Amino acid sequence: CASTVDRNTGELFF.

This clone was observed once. The chain couples TRBV10-3 to TRBJ1-1; a weak D match, TRBD1 (5 bases). Germline assignment: CDR1 ENHRY and CDR2 SYGVKD. The CDR3 has 15 residues. Trimming pared 0 bases from V and 5 bases from J, leaving 13 bases between. The CDR3 region is CAISESPGIGTEAFF. CDR3 coding DNA: TGTGCCATCAGTGAGTCCCCAGGGATAGGAACTGAAGCTTTCTTT.

The chain joins TRBV5-1 to TRBJ1-3, with 7 bases fitting TRBD1. This CDR3 spans 17 amino acids. Germline V gives CDR1 SGHRS, CDR2 YFSETQ. V lost 3 bases and J lost 0; bases outside the gene matches: 9. The CDR3 DNA sequence: TGCGCCAGCAGCTATCAAACAGGGGACTTCTCTGGAAACACCATATATTTT. Translated, it gives CASSYQTGDFSGNTIYF. Full variable domain (rest looked up from reference TRBV5-1 and TRBJ1-3): KAGVTQTPRYLIKTRGQQVTLSCSPISGHRSVSWYQQTPGQGLQFLFEYFSETQRNKGNFPGRFSGRQFSNSRSEMNVSTLELGDSALYLCASSYQTGDFSGNTIYFGEGSWLTVV.

The V call is TRBV15, the J call TRBJ2-7, with D maybe TRBD2 (5 bases). V lost 3 bases and J lost 2, with 11 bases in between. This CDR3 has 14 residues. The germline V gene has CDR1 LNHNV and CDR2 YYDKDF (reference sequence). The CDR3 DNA reads TGTGCCACCAGCAGGGGGTGGGAGCCCTACGAGCAGTACTTC. This codes for CATSRGWEPYEQYF.

The V and J genes are TRBV5-6 and TRBJ1-2; D not resolved. Trimming removed 0 bases from V and 8 bases from J, with 20 bases in between. The germline V gene has CDR1 SGHDT and CDR2 YYEEEE. The CDR3 runs 16 residues. The CDR3 nucleotides are TGTGCCAGCAGCTTGGAAACCCTCGGCACAGCGGGAGGCTACACCTTC. It codes for CASSLETLGTAGGYTF.

This clone was seen just once. The V and J genes are TRBV5-1 and TRBJ1-6; a weak D match, TRBD1 (6 bases). The CDR3 contains 16 residues. Trimming pared 4 bases from V and 0 bases from J, leaving 11 bases between. CDR1 and CDR2 from the germline V gene are SGHRS and YFSETQ. As DNA, the CDR3 is TGCGCCAGCAGCAGCGACAGGAGCTCCTATAATTCACCCCTCCACTTT. It is translated as CASSSDRSSYNSPLHF.

This clone was seen just once. The CDR3: CASRRTSDSDTQYF. CDR3 nucleotide sequence: TGCGCCAGCAGGCGGACTAGCGACTCGGATACGCAGTATTTT. The chain recombines TRBV5-1 with TRBJ2-3; TRBD2 agrees at 9 bases. With 5 bases clipped from V and 6 bases from J, the junction kept 7 bases outside the gene matches. Germline V gene sequence: CDR1 SGHRS, CDR2 YFSETQ. The CDR3 totals 14 residues.

This clone has a handful of counts. The chain joins TRBV7-6 to TRBJ1-6; D is uncertain. Germline CDR1 is SGHVS and CDR2 is FNYEAQ. This CDR3 has 14 amino acids. V lost 5 bases to trimming and J lost 8 bases, with 13 bases between them. The CDR3 protein is CASSPPGNHSPLHF. The CDR3, as DNA: TGTGCCAGCAGCCCTCCCGGGAACCATTCACCCCTCCACTTT.

The rearrangement links TRBV27 to TRBJ2-1; TRBD2 is a possible D gene (6 bases). V was clipped by 3 bases and J by 3 bases, with 9 bases between them. The germline gives CDR1 MNHEY, CDR2 SMNVEV (reference sequence). The length of the CDR3 is 14 residues. CDR3 sequence: CASSFGGGYNEQFF. As DNA, the CDR3 is TGTGCCAGCAGTTTCGGGGGTGGCTACAATGAGCAGTTCTTC.

The count of this clone is one. This rearrangement joins TRBV28 to TRBJ1-4; unclear D gene. V was shortened by 4 bases and J by 3 bases, with 9 bases between the two germline ends. The germline gives CDR1 MDHEN, CDR2 SYDVKM. This CDR3 is built from 14 residues. The CDR3 loop is CASSWWRANEKLFF. The CDR3 region has the DNA TGTGCCAGCAGTTGGTGGCGGGCTAATGAAAAACTGTTTTTT.

The rearrangement links TRBV9 to TRBJ1-2, with no clear D. Germline V lookup: CDR1 SGDLS, CDR2 YYNGEE. V shed 4 bases and J shed 2 bases, with 9 bases lying between them. The CDR3 is made up of 13 amino acids. The CDR3 DNA reads TGTGCCAGCAGCCCTGCGGAGAACTATGGCTACACCTTC. Translated: CASSPAENYGYTF.

The gene calls are TRBV12-3 or TRBV12-4 and TRBJ1-2; 10 nucleotides match TRBD1. This CDR3 contains 13 residues. Unmatched junction bases numbered 8, after V lost 7 bases and J lost 9 bases. CDR3 protein: CASKPTGGDSYTF. The CDR3, as DNA: TGTGCCAGCAAACCGACAGGGGGCGATAGCTACACCTTC.

This clone showed up just a few times. The CDR3 DNA reads TGTGCCAGCAGCTTAGGAGACAGGGCTAGGTCACCCCTCCACTTT. Amino acid sequence: CASSLGDRARSPLHF. The V gene is TRBV13, the J gene TRBJ1-6; 7 nucleotides match TRBD1. CDR3 length: 15 amino acids. The V segment lost 0 bases and the J segment 10 bases; nucleotides outside the gene matches: 6. Germline CDR1 reads PRHDT; CDR2 reads FYEKMQ (reference sequence).

This clone occurred once. The chain has TRBV19 and TRBJ1-1; D may be TRBD1 (5 bases). Trimming cost V 7 bases and J 7 bases, with 13 bases left between them. This CDR3 has 12 amino acids. Germline V CDR1 and CDR2: LNHDA, SQIVND (reference sequence). CDR3 bases: TGTGCCAGTACCATGGGGGGGTTTGAAGCTTTCTTT. Residues: CASTMGGFEAFF.

The chain employs TRBV2 and TRBJ1-1, with 11 bases matching TRBD1. The CDR3 is made up of 14 amino acids. Germline CDR1 SNHLY, CDR2 FYNNEI. Germline trimming cut 8 bases from V and 3 bases from J; bases unmatched to any gene: 5. This chain's CDR3 is CASGQGALDTEAFF. As DNA, the CDR3 is TGTGCCAGCGGACAGGGGGCGTTGGACACTGAAGCTTTCTTT.

The rearrangement links TRBV9 to TRBJ1-2; D unresolved. With 0 bases removed from V and 7 bases from J, the gap between germline ends came to 16 bases. The CDR3 covers 15 residues. CDR1 and CDR2 (germline): SGDLS, YYNGEE. The CDR3 sequence is CASSVAGFSAGGYTF. The CDR3, as DNA: TGTGCCAGCAGCGTAGCCGGGTTCTCGGCGGGTGGCTACACCTTC. Full variable domain (remainder filled in from reference TRBV9 and TRBJ1-2): DSGVTQTPKHLITATGQRVTLRCSPRSGDLSVYWYQQSLDQGLQFLIQYYNGEERAKGNILERFSAQQFPDLHSELNLSSLELGDSALYFCASSVAGFSAGGYTFGSGTRLTVV.

The chain recombines TRBV10-3 with TRBJ1-6, with 10 bases aligning to TRBD1. V was pared by 3 bases and J by 7 bases, with 6 bases of the junction left unmatched. Germline loops: CDR1 ENHRY, CDR2 SYGVKD. This CDR3 has 16 amino acids. CDR3 loop: CAISDYGTGANSPLHF. CDR3 coding DNA: TGTGCCATCAGTGACTACGGGACAGGGGCCAATTCACCCCTCCACTTT.